This T cell receptor (beta chain) derives from a study of cytomegalovirus exposure and HLA in healthy donors. A multiplex PCR was run with 60 Vbeta primers and 13 Jbeta primers. Profiling relied on immunoSEQ multiplex PCR, and the TCRdb table lists in-frame clones only, not all of them. The table includes under 150,000 clones, about 80% detected once. Germline assignment: CDR1 KGHSH and CDR2 LQKENI. The CDR3 has 13 amino acids. V was shortened by 4 bases and J by 4 bases, with 11 bases between the two germline ends. This receptor was identified in a woman in her thirties in good health and CMV-seronegative. Sequencing used PBMCs. The V and J genes are TRBV18 and TRBJ2-7, with a tentative D call TRBD1 (7 bases). For the CDR3, the DNA is TGTGCCAGCTCACGACAGGGAGGATACGAGCAGTACTTC. Its protein is CASSRQGGYEQYF. The full variable domain, its missing parts supplied by reference TRBV18 and TRBJ2-7, is NAGVMQNPRHLVRRRGQEARLRCSPMKGHSHVYWYRQLPEEGLKFMVYLQKENIIDESGMPKERFSAEFPKEGPSILRIQQVVRGDSAAYFCASSRQGGYEQYFGPGTRLTVT.